The entry below gives a single T cell receptor beta chain sequence along with its context. The same CDR3 is also encoded by other DNA sequences in this sample. Donors were drawn from the roughly 120-subject validation cohort, separate from the approximately 680-subject first cohort. The data stem from a study of cytomegalovirus exposure and HLA in healthy donors. Data came from immunoSEQ multiplex PCR; TCRdb stores just in-frame clones and leaves some out. In the table there are about 130,000 clones, 89% of which are singletons. V lost 4 bases and J 0 bases, leaving 3 bases between the germline ends. CDR3 length: 12 amino acids. Germline V CDR1 and CDR2: SGHDT, YYEEEE.

The sample was PBMCs. The chain recombines TRBV5-6 with TRBJ2-3; D is undetermined. The source of this sequence is a woman younger than 30 in good health and CMV-seropositive. In DNA form, the CDR3 reads TGTGCCAGCAGCCCTAGCACAGATACGCAGTATTTT. The encoded protein is CASSPSTDTQYF.